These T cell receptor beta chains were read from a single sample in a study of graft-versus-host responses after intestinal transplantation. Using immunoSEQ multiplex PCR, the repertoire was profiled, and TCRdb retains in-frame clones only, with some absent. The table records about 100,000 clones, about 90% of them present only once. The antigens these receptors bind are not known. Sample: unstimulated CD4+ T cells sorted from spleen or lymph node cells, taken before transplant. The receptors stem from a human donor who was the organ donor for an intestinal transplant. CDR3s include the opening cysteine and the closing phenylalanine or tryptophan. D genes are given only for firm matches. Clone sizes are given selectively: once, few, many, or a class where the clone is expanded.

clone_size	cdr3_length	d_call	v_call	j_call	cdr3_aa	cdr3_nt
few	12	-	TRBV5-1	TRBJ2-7	CASSSSSYEQYF	TGCGCCAGCAGCTCCTCCTCCTACGAGCAGTACTTC
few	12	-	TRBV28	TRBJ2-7	CASSNVVYEQYF	TGTGCCAGCAGCAACGTGGTCTACGAGCAGTACTTC
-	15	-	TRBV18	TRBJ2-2	CASSPPTGLSGELFF	TGTGCCAGCTCACCACCAACAGGGTTGTCCGGGGAGCTGTTTTTT
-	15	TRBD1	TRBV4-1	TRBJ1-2	CASSSGGTVNYGYTF	TGCGCCAGCAGCAGCGGTGGGACAGTTAACTATGGCTACACCTTC
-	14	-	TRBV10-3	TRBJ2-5	CAISESSYQETQYF	TGTGCCATCAGTGAGTCGAGTTACCAAGAGACCCAGTACTTC
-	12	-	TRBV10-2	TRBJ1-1	CASSNRGTEAFF	TGCGCCAGCAGTAATAGAGGAACTGAAGCTTTCTTT
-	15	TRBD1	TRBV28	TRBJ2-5	CASSYQTGGQETQYF	TGTGCCAGCAGTTACCAAACAGGGGGCCAAGAGACCCAGTACTTC
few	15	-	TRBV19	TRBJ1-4	CASSIVRSGNEKLFF	TGTGCCAGTAGTATAGTGAGGTCTGGAAATGAAAAACTGTTTTTT
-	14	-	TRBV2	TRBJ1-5	CASSQDGEDQPQHF	TGTGCCAGCAGCCAGGACGGGGAAGATCAGCCCCAGCATTTT
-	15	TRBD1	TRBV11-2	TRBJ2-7	CASSPPLRTGLEQYF	TGTGCCAGCAGCCCCCCCCTCAGGACAGGGCTCGAGCAGTACTTC
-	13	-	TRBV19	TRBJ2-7	CATQGRESYEQYF	TGTGCCACCCAGGGAAGGGAGTCCTACGAGCAGTACTTC
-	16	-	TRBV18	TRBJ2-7	CASSPPSVRPSEEQYF	TGTGCCAGCTCACCACCATCGGTACGGCCCTCGGAAGAGCAGTACTTC
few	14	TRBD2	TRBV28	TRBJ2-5	CASSLRGGSFLQYF	TGTGCCAGCAGTTTACGGGGGGGTTCATTCCTCCAGTACTTC
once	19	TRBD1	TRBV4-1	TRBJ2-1	CASSQESVLTGGTRYEQFF	TGCGCCAGCAGCCAAGAATCGGTCCTGACAGGGGGCACACGATATGAGCAGTTCTTC
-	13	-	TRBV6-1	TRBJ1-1	CATPDSLNTEAFF	TGTGCCACTCCGGACAGTTTGAACACTGAAGCTTTCTTT
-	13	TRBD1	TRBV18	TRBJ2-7	CASSPINRGEQYF	TGTGCCAGCTCACCTATAAACAGGGGCGAGCAGTACTTC